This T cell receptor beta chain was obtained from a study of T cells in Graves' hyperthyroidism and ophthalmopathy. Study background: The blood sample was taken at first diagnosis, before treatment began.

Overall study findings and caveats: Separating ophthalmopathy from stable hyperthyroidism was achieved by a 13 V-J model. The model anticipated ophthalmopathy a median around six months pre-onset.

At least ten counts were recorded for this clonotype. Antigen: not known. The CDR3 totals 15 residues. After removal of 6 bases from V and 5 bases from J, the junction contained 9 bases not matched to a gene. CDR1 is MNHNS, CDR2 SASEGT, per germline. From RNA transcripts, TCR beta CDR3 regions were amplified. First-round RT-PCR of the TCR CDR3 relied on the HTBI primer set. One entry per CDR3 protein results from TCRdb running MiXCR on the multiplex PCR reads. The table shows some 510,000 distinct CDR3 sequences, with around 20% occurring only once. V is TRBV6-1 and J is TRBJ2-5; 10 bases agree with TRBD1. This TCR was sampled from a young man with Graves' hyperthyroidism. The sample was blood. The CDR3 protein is CASSSGTGDLETQYF. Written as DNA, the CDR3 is TGTGCCAGCAGCTCCGGGACAGGGGATTTGGAGACCCAGTACTTC.